One and the same sample provided the 32 T cell receptor beta chains below, sequenced in a study of cytomegalovirus exposure and HLA in healthy donors. The PCR contained 60 Vbeta and 13 Jbeta primers. Profiling relied on immunoSEQ multiplex PCR, and the TCRdb table lists in-frame clones only, not all of them. Of roughly 100,000 clones in the sample, roughly 76% were seen once. The specimen sequenced was PBMCs. These receptors were obtained from a woman aged 50 to 60 in good health and CMV-seropositive.

The rearrangement joins TRBV5-6 to TRBJ1-4; D not resolved. V dropped 4 bases and J dropped 5 bases, with 15 bases sitting between them. The CDR3 extends over 15 amino acids. Germline V gene lookup returns CDR1 SGHDT and CDR2 YYEEEE. In DNA, the CDR3 is TGTGCCAGCAGCCTCTTCACCAAACGGAATGAAAAACTGTTTTTT. Its protein is CASSLFTKRNEKLFF.

Turning to this clone: One end of the junction fails to match germline, which may point to a read error. V usage is TRBV7-6 and J usage is TRBJ1-4; D is possibly TRBD1 (5 bases). Germline loops: CDR1 SGHVS, CDR2 FNYEAQ. This CDR3 has 14 amino acids. The CDR3 spells CASTLGVSDEKLFF. CDR3 DNA: TGTGCCAGCACCTTAGGGGTGAGCGATGAAAAACTGTTTTTT.

The chain uses TRBV7-2 and TRBJ1-2, with 8 bases fitting TRBD1. With 5 bases clipped from V and 4 bases from J, the junction kept 6 bases outside the gene matches. The CDR3 length is 14 residues. Germline-derived CDR1 and CDR2 are SGHTA and FQGNSA. The CDR3 is CASSPGQGGYGYTF. The CDR3 DNA reads TGTGCCAGCAGCCCTGGACAGGGCGGCTATGGCTACACCTTC.

This rearrangement joins TRBV10-3 to TRBJ2-7; D not certain. Looked up from germline, CDR1 is ENHRY and CDR2 is SYGVKD. The length of the CDR3 is 15 residues. V was shortened by 3 bases and J by 2 bases, with 14 bases between the two germline ends. The CDR3 protein is CAISDAVFSPYEQYF. The CDR3, as DNA: TGTGCCATCAGTGATGCGGTTTTTAGCCCCTACGAGCAGTACTTC.

The chain couples TRBV6-4 to TRBJ2-7; D not certain. Trimming took off 6 bases at V and 2 bases at J, with 17 bases between the two ends. This CDR3 comprises 15 residues. In germline, CDR1 is MRHNA, CDR2 SNTAGT. The CDR3 DNA reads TGTGCCAGCAGGGACGAATGGAGCGAACCCTACGAGCAGTACTTC. Protein sequence: CASRDEWSEPYEQYF.

In DNA, the CDR3 is TGCAGCATTCTAGCGGGGCCGTACAATGAGCAGTTCTTC. The encoded protein is CSILAGPYNEQFF. The genes are TRBV29-1 and TRBJ2-1; 9 nucleotides match TRBD2. CDR3 size: 13 residues. V dropped 8 bases and J dropped 4; count of bases not matched to a gene: 6. Germline CDR1 is SQVTM and CDR2 is ANQGSEA.

The chain combines TRBV18 with TRBJ2-6; 8 positions agree with TRBD2. The V segment lost 2 bases and the J segment 2 bases; nucleotides outside the gene matches: 8. The CDR3 length is 18 residues. CDR1 and CDR2 from the germline V gene are KGHSH and LQKENI. The CDR3 nucleotides read TGTGCCAGCTCACCAGAGGGGACTAGTTGGACTGGGGCCAACGTCCTGACTTTC. This encodes CASSPEGTSWTGANVLTF.

The J gene is TRBJ1-2, the V gene TRBV5-1; D ambiguous. Trimming stripped 4 bases from V and 3 bases from J, with 10 bases between. Per the germline V gene, CDR1 is SGHRS and CDR2 is YFSETQ. The CDR3 has 13 amino acids. CDR3 sequence reads: CASSIDLDYGYTF. As DNA, the CDR3 is TGCGCCAGCAGCATCGACTTAGACTATGGCTACACCTTC.

This chain links TRBV30 with TRBJ1-6; D possibly corresponds to TRBD1 (5 bases). The CDR3 covers 15 residues. Trimming removed 3 bases from V and 8 bases from J, with 17 bases in between. Germline V gene data show CDR1 as GTSNPN and CDR2 as SVGIG (reference sequence). CDR3 sequence reads: CAWRRKTVTDSPLHF. The CDR3 bases are TGTGCCTGGAGGCGTAAGACAGTGACCGATTCACCCCTCCACTTT.

This clone was found once. The chain uses TRBV28 and TRBJ2-5; TRBD2 agrees at 8 bases. This CDR3 comprises 15 residues. Trimming took 4 bases from V and 1 from J; bases not matched to a gene: 5. From germline, CDR1 is MDHEN and CDR2 SYDVKM. CDR3 nucleotides: TGTGCCAGCAGTTCTCAGGCGGGGGGCCAAGAGACCCAGTACTTC. Encoded protein: CASSSQAGGQETQYF. Based on the CDR3 plus reference TRBV28 and TRBJ2-5, the full variable domain is DVKVTQSSRYLVKRTGEKVFLECVQDMDHENMFWYRQDPGLGLRLIYFSYDVKMKEKGDIPEGYSVSREKKERFSLILESASTNQTSMYLCASSSQAGGQETQYFGPGTRLLVL.

The chain links TRBV15 to TRBJ2-4; 7 nucleotides align to TRBD1. The CDR3 runs to 14 residues. The ends lost 7 bases at V and 9 bases at J; junction bases unmatched: 12. Looked up from germline, CDR1 is LNHNV and CDR2 is YYDKDF (reference sequence). The CDR3 coding sequence is TGTGCCACCAAGATAAGGGGGCCTGGGGGCATTCAGTACTTC. Protein: CATKIRGPGGIQYF.

This clone rates as medium-sized. The chain uses TRBV27 and TRBJ2-1; 7 nucleotides line up with TRBD2. The junction had 19 bases not matched to a gene; V was cut back by 5 bases and J by 6 bases. The CDR3 is 18 residues long. The germline CDR1 and CDR2 sequences are MNHEY and SMNVEV (reference sequence). The CDR3 bases are TGTGCCAGCAGTCTACTAACTTGGTCTAGCGGTAGGTCCAATGAGCAGTTCTTC. It is translated as CASSLLTWSSGRSNEQFF.

The rearrangement joins TRBV7-2 to TRBJ2-2; D is uncertain. This CDR3 contains 14 residues. Trimming stripped 2 bases from V and 5 bases from J, with 9 bases between. The germline V gene has CDR1 SGHTA and CDR2 FQGNSA. The CDR3 nucleotides are TGTGCCAGCAGCTTAAATCTTTTTACCGGGGAGCTGTTTTTT. Amino acids: CASSLNLFTGELFF.

The rearrangement uses TRBV4-1 and TRBJ2-7; the D is unclear. The CDR3 extends over 12 amino acids. Germline assignment: CDR1 MGHRA and CDR2 YSYEKL. Between the trimmed V and J ends, which lost 0 bases and 6 bases, there was a span of 6 bases. CDR3 sequence (DNA): TGCGCCAGCAGCCAAGATGGCCGCGAGCAGTACTTC. It yields the protein CASSQDGREQYF.

The genes are TRBV19 and TRBJ1-2, with D perhaps matching TRBD1 (6 bases). This CDR3 spans 17 amino acids. Germline V CDR1 and CDR2: LNHDA, SQIVND (reference sequence). The V and J ends lost 4 bases and 1 base respectively, with 19 bases between them. The CDR3 loop reads CASSRDLRGPHNYGYTF. CDR3 coding DNA: TGTGCCAGTAGTAGGGACCTCAGGGGTCCCCATAACTATGGCTACACCTTC.

The CDR3 region has the DNA TGTGCCAGTCAGACATACGAGCAGTACTTC. Protein product: CASQTYEQYF. The V call is TRBV6-1, the J call TRBJ2-7; D is ambiguous. Looked up from germline, CDR1 is MNHNS and CDR2 is SASEGT. The CDR3 loop spans 10 amino acids. Between the trimmed V and J ends, which lost 9 bases and 4 bases, there was a span of 7 bases.

The V call is TRBV19, the J call TRBJ1-2, with 9 bases fitting TRBD1. The germline V gene has CDR1 LNHDA and CDR2 SQIVND (reference sequence). Losses at the gene ends were 9 bases for V and 0 bases for J; bases not matched to a gene: 8. The CDR3 has 15 residues. For the CDR3, the DNA is TGTGCCAGCATCGGGGGGGACAGGGCTAACTATGGCTACACCTTC. Its protein product is CASIGGDRANYGYTF.

The chain couples TRBV6-6 to TRBJ1-2; the match to TRBD1 covers 8 bases. The germline V gene has CDR1 MNHNY and CDR2 SVGAGI (reference sequence). The CDR3 sequence is 14 residues long. With 2 bases clipped from V and 8 bases from J, the junction kept 7 bases outside the gene matches. CDR3 residues: CASSYPDRAAGYTF. The CDR3 region has the DNA TGTGCCAGCAGTTACCCGGACAGGGCGGCGGGCTACACCTTC.

Comment on this clone: One end of the junction fails to match germline, which may point to a read error. The V gene is TRBV27, the J gene TRBJ2-7; perhaps TRBD2 as D (6 bases). The CDR3 runs to 16 residues. CDR1 is MNHEY and CDR2 is SMNVEV in the germline V gene (reference sequence). The CDR3 region is CASIPALGGLSGYPLW. CDR3 coding DNA: TGTGCCAGCATTCCTGCGCTCGGGGGACTCTCCGGGTACCCCCTTTGG.

The gene calls are TRBV30 and TRBJ1-2, with TRBD1 matching over 7 bases. The germline CDR1 and CDR2 sequences are GTSNPN and SVGIG (reference sequence). The V and J ends lost 7 bases and 1 base, in that order; junction bases with no gene match: 9. The CDR3 contains 14 residues. CDR3 amino acids: CASRQGGFNYGYTF. The DNA of the CDR3 is TGTGCCTCGCGACAGGGAGGTTTTAACTATGGCTACACCTTC.

The rearrangement uses TRBV16 and TRBJ1-2, with 9 bases identical to TRBD1. The CDR3 spans 13 residues. Trimming cost V 4 bases and J 8 bases; bases outside gene matches: 5. Per germline, CDR1 KGHSY and CDR2 FQNENV. The CDR3 loop reads CASSPTDRGGYTF. As DNA, the CDR3 is TGTGCCAGCAGCCCTACGGACAGGGGCGGCTACACCTTC. Using reference TRBV16 and TRBJ1-2 for the parts outside the CDR3, the full variable domain is GEEVAQTPKHLVRGEGQKAKLYCAPIKGHSYVFWYQQVLKNEFKFLISFQNENVFDETGMPKERFSAKCLPNSPCSLEIQATKLEDSAVYFCASSPTDRGGYTFGSGTRLTVV.

The chain links TRBV30 to TRBJ2-3, with 9 bases identical to TRBD2. The germline V gene encodes CDR1 GTSNPN and CDR2 SVGIG (reference sequence). Trimming removed 2 bases from V and 4 bases from J; junction bases left unmatched: 4. The CDR3 is 14 amino acids. CDR3 in DNA: TGTGCCTGGAGTCCTGGACTAGCGTCAGATACGCAGTATTTT. Translation: CAWSPGLASDTQYF.

The V gene is TRBV29-1, the J gene TRBJ2-7; possible D gene TRBD2, 7 bases. Germline V gene data show CDR1 as SQVTM and CDR2 as ANQGSEA. The CDR3 has 12 amino acids. The CDR3 DNA is TGCAGTGGGGGGGCGAGCCCCGGGGAGCAGTACTTC. This sequence encodes CSGGASPGEQYF.

The chain links TRBV5-6 to TRBJ1-4; D is uncertain. The ends were cut back, 4 bases at V and 5 bases at J, with 6 bases in the middle. Germline-derived CDR1 and CDR2 are SGHDT and YYEEEE. This CDR3 has 12 residues. The CDR3 sequence is CASSRTNEKLFF. Here the CDR3 DNA reads TGTGCCAGCAGCCGTACAAATGAAAAACTGTTTTTT.

For this clone: The junction departs from germline at one end; a sequencing error may be responsible. V gene TRBV7-9 combines with J gene TRBJ1-6; D is undetermined. The CDR3 length is 16 residues. The germline V gene has CDR1 SEHNR and CDR2 FQNEAQ (reference sequence). The CDR3 DNA reads as TGTTCCAGCAGCTTAGTGGGGAGCTCCTATAATTCACCCCTCCACTTT. Its translation is CSSSLVGSSYNSPLHF.

The chain recombines TRBV10-3 with TRBJ1-1, with TRBD1 identical over 7 bases. Looked up from germline, CDR1 is ENHRY and CDR2 is SYGVKD. The CDR3 consists of 15 residues. With 10 bases clipped from V and 0 bases from J, the junction kept 11 bases outside the gene matches. The CDR3 is CATDRDPNMNTEAFF. In DNA, the CDR3 is TGTGCCACTGACAGGGATCCCAACATGAACACTGAAGCTTTCTTT.

The rearrangement joins TRBV5-4 to TRBJ1-5; D call uncertain. From germline, CDR1 is SGHNT and CDR2 YYREEE (reference sequence). Between the trimmed V and J ends, which lost 1 base and 4 bases, there was a span of 3 bases. This CDR3 contains 12 residues. CDR3 sequence reads: CASSLPNQPQHF. In DNA form, the CDR3 reads TGTGCCAGCAGCTTGCCTAATCAGCCCCAGCATTTT.

This clone was seen more than once but under ten times. DNA for the CDR3: TGTGCCAGTATAAATTGGGCAGTTAACACTGAAGCTTTCTTT. This sequence encodes CASINWAVNTEAFF. The chain joins TRBV19 to TRBJ1-1; D gene uncertain. V was pared by 7 bases and J by 2 bases, with 14 bases between. The germline V gene has CDR1 LNHDA and CDR2 SQIVND (reference sequence). The CDR3 runs 14 residues.

This clone appeared once. The chain combines TRBV6-6 with TRBJ2-2, with TRBD1 as a possible D gene (5 bases). V was clipped by 2 bases and J by 4 bases, with 8 bases between them. Per the germline V gene, CDR1 is MNHNY and CDR2 is SVGAGI (reference sequence). The CDR3 loop spans 14 amino acids. The CDR3 loop is CASSYGAGTGELFF. In DNA, the CDR3 is TGTGCCAGCAGTTACGGGGCCGGCACCGGGGAGCTGTTTTTT.

In this sample, this clone turned up once. The chain combines TRBV2 with TRBJ1-5; D is possibly TRBD1 (5 bases). The CDR3 spans 16 residues. Germline V gene data show CDR1 as SNHLY and CDR2 as FYNNEI. Trimming cost V 6 bases and J 1 base, with 16 bases left between them. Here the CDR3 DNA reads TGTGCCAGCAGGATACAGGCTCCCGGGAGCAATCAGCCCCAGCATTTT. It yields the protein CASRIQAPGSNQPQHF.

This chain connects TRBV19 to TRBJ1-2; D may be TRBD1 (6 bases). Per the germline V gene, CDR1 is LNHDA and CDR2 is SQIVND (reference sequence). The CDR3 extends over 13 amino acids. Trimming shortened V by 3 bases and J by 3 bases, and 8 bases separated the two germline ends. The chain's CDR3 is CASSMGADYGYTF. The CDR3 region has the DNA TGTGCCAGTAGTATGGGGGCGGACTATGGCTACACCTTC. Full variable domain (remainder filled in from reference TRBV19 and TRBJ1-2): DGGITQSPKYLFRKEGQNVTLSCEQNLNHDAMYWYRQDPGQGLRLIYYSQIVNDFQKGDIAEGYSVSREKKESFPLTVTSAQKNPTAFYLCASSMGADYGYTFGSGTRLTVV.

This clone appeared a few times. The CDR3 DNA reads TGTGCCATCAGTGAGAGCTCAGGGGTCAATCAGCCCCAGCATTTT. Its translation: CAISESSGVNQPQHF. V and J are TRBV10-3 and TRBJ1-5; D may be TRBD1 (6 bases). This CDR3 spans 15 amino acids. V lost 2 bases and J 3 bases, leaving 11 bases between the germline ends. Germline V lookup: CDR1 ENHRY, CDR2 SYGVKD.